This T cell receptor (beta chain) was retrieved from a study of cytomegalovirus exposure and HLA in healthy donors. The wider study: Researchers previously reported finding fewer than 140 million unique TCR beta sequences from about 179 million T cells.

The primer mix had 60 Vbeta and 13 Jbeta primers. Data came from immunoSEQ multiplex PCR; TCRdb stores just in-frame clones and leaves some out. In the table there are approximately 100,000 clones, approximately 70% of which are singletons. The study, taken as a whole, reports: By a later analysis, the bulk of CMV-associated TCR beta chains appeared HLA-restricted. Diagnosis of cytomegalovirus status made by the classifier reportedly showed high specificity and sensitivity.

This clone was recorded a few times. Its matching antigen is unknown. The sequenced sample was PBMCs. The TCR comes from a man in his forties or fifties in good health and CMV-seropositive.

CDR3 sequence: CASRLTSSYGYTF. The CDR3 coding sequence is TGTGCCAGCAGACTGACAAGTTCCTATGGCTACACCTTC. The chain joins TRBV28 to TRBJ1-2, with unresolved D. Trimming removed 6 bases from V and 4 bases from J, with 12 bases in between. The CDR3 totals 13 residues. CDR1 is MDHEN, CDR2 SYDVKM, per germline.